A single sample gave rise to the 30 T cell receptor beta chains below, sequenced in a study of blood T cell repertoires in COVID-19. Here immunoSEQ multiplex PCR was the method, and the copy in TCRdb shows in-frame clones only, minus some. The data hold hundreds of thousands of clones, with 75% to 85% observed a single time. Sequenced sample: peripheral blood. Receptors originate from a woman aged 30 to 39 with COVID-19, enrolled during active disease.

V is TRBV12-3 or TRBV12-4 and J is TRBJ2-1, with 7 positions matching TRBD2. The CDR3 sequence is 13 residues long. Trimming took 4 bases from V and 10 from J; bases not matched to a gene: 7. The CDR3 DNA reads TGTGCCAGCAGTTCCGGACTAGAGGGCGAGCAGTTCTTC. This translates into CASSSGLEGEQFF.

The CDR3 region is CAREQGSAEAFF. The CDR3 DNA reads as TGTGCAAGGGAACAGGGCTCCGCTGAAGCTTTCTTT. V and J are TRBV30 and TRBJ1-1; tentative D call: TRBD1 (6 bases). Germline V gives CDR1 GTSNPN, CDR2 SVGIG (reference sequence). The CDR3 loop spans 12 amino acids. Full variable domain (outside the CDR3, taken from reference TRBV30 and TRBJ1-1): SQTIHQWPATLVQPVGSPLSLECTVEGTSNPNLYWYRQAAGRGLQLLFYSVGIGQISSEVPQNLSASRPQDRQFILSSKKLLLSDSGFYLCAREQGSAEAFFGQGTRLTVV.

The chain joins TRBV29-1 to TRBJ2-6, with TRBD2 matching 10 bases. Unmatched junction bases numbered 9, after V lost 7 bases and J lost 3 bases. The CDR3 contains 16 residues. In germline, CDR1 is SQVTM, CDR2 ANQGSEA. The DNA for the CDR3 is TGCAGCGCGGTAGCGGGGGGCGGAGGTGGGGCCAACGTCCTGACTTTC. Encoded protein: CSAVAGGGGGANVLTF.

The CDR3 protein is CASSIGLAGAGELFF. CDR3 nucleotide sequence: TGTGCCAGTAGTATTGGACTAGCGGGAGCCGGGGAGCTGTTTTTT. The V call is TRBV19, the J call TRBJ2-2; 13 bases map to TRBD2. The V gene's germline CDR1 is LNHDA and CDR2 SQIVND (reference sequence). The V segment lost 3 bases and the J segment 6 bases; nucleotides outside the gene matches: 1. The CDR3 loop spans 15 amino acids.

J is TRBJ2-5 and V is TRBV7-2; D is perhaps TRBD1 (5 bases). Germline lookup yields CDR1 SGHTA and CDR2 FQGNSA. The CDR3 is made up of 15 amino acids. Between the trimmed V and J ends, which lost 5 bases and 3 bases, there was a span of 16 bases. As DNA, the CDR3 is TGTGCCAGCAGCCCTAGACAGCGCCCGAAAGAGACCCAGTACTTC. As protein: CASSPRQRPKETQYF.

V usage is TRBV6-5 and J usage is TRBJ2-7; 8 bases agree with TRBD2. The J segment lost 5 bases and the V segment lost 0 bases, leaving 9 bases of the junction unmatched. The CDR3 has 16 amino acids. Per germline, CDR1 MNHEY and CDR2 SVGAGI. For the CDR3, the DNA is TGTGCCAGCAGTTACTCGATCGGAGCGGGAGAGGACGAGCAGTACTTC. This codes for CASSYSIGAGEDEQYF.

This chain links TRBV2 with TRBJ2-1, with TRBD2 matching over 14 bases. The CDR3 consists of 14 residues. CDR1 is SNHLY, CDR2 FYNNEI, per germline. V shed 9 bases, J shed 8 bases, and the junction held 6 bases outside the gene matches. The CDR3 spells CARMTSGGAHEQFF. CDR3 nucleotides: TGTGCCAGGATGACTAGCGGGGGGGCCCATGAGCAGTTCTTC. Looking up the rest from reference TRBV2 and TRBJ2-1 gives the full variable domain: EPEVTQTPSHQVTQMGQEVILRCVPISNHLYFYWYRQILGQKVEFLVSFYNNEISEKSEIFDDQFSVERPDGSNFTLKIRSTKLEDSAMYFCARMTSGGAHEQFFGPGTRLTVL.

The chain uses TRBV6-5 and TRBJ2-1; 9 positions match TRBD1. The CDR3 length is 15 residues. Germline V gene lookup returns CDR1 MNHEY and CDR2 SVGAGI. Losses at the gene ends were 6 bases for V and 7 bases for J; bases not matched to a gene: 10. CDR3 nucleotides: TGTGCCAGCAGACACAGGGGGCTCTCTGTTAATGAGCAGTTCTTC. It codes for CASRHRGLSVNEQFF.

The rearrangement links TRBV30 to TRBJ1-2; TRBD1 aligns across 7 bases. The CDR3 sequence is 14 residues long. J gave up 3 bases and V 3 bases, and 7 bases lay outside the gene matches. Per the germline V gene, CDR1 is GTSNPN and CDR2 is SVGIG (reference sequence). The CDR3 protein is CAWSPGTADYGYTF. The CDR3 DNA follows: TGTGCCTGGAGCCCCGGGACAGCAGACTATGGCTACACCTTC. The full variable domain, in which reference TRBV30 and TRBJ1-2 provide the parts outside the CDR3, is SQTIHQWPATLVQPVGSPLSLECTVEGTSNPNLYWYRQAAGRGLQLLFYSVGIGQISSEVPQNLSASRPQDRQFILSSKKLLLSDSGFYLCAWSPGTADYGYTFGSGTRLTVV.

This rearrangement joins TRBV7-9 to TRBJ1-2; 7 nucleotides match TRBD1. Germline V CDR1 and CDR2: SEHNR, FQNEAQ (reference sequence). CDR3 size: 13 residues. V shed 3 bases and J 3 bases; nucleotides not matched to a gene: 1. The CDR3 region is CASSFQGDYGYTF. Here the CDR3 DNA reads TGTGCCAGCAGCTTCCAGGGGGACTATGGCTACACCTTC.

J is TRBJ1-2 and V is TRBV7-2, with D unclear. Germline V gene sequence: CDR1 SGHTA, CDR2 FQGNSA. The CDR3 length is 13 residues. Trimming took off 0 bases at V and 4 bases at J, with 6 bases between the two ends. The CDR3 here is CASSLAPLYGYTF. In DNA form, the CDR3 reads TGTGCCAGCAGCTTAGCCCCCCTCTATGGCTACACCTTC.

This clone was counted a single time. DNA for the CDR3: TGTGCCAGCAGTTACGTCGCAGGGAGGGAGACCCAGTACTTC. This encodes CASSYVAGRETQYF. The gene calls are TRBV6-6 and TRBJ2-5, with D possibly TRBD2 on 6 matching bases. Trimming left V 2 bases short and J 5 bases short, with 12 bases between. The CDR3 length is 14 residues. Germline CDR1 MNHNY, CDR2 SVGAGI (reference sequence).

This chain links TRBV29-1 with TRBJ1-2; 7 bases match TRBD1. J lost 3 bases, V lost 5 bases, and 18 bases had no gene match. CDR1 and CDR2 (germline): SQVTM, ANQGSEA. The CDR3 loop spans 17 amino acids. The CDR3 bases are TGCAGCGTTATAGGAATGGGTACCGGGACAGCGTACTATGGCTACACCTTC. Its translation is CSVIGMGTGTAYYGYTF.

The V and J genes are TRBV7-9 and TRBJ2-3, with 14 nucleotides matching TRBD2. Germline trimming cut 3 bases from V and 3 bases from J; bases unmatched to any gene: 2. CDR1 and CDR2 (germline): SEHNR, FQNEAQ (reference sequence). This CDR3 comprises 16 residues. Here the CDR3 reads CASSLTSGRVTDTQYF. In DNA form, the CDR3 reads TGTGCCAGCAGCTTGACTAGCGGGAGGGTAACAGATACGCAGTATTTT.

A few counts support this clone. This chain uses TRBV6-2 or TRBV6-3 with TRBJ1-6; possibly TRBD1 for D (6 bases). V was trimmed by 6 bases and J by 7 bases, leaving 13 bases between them. The CDR3 is 14 amino acids. Looked up from germline, CDR1 is MNHEY and CDR2 is SVGEGT. The CDR3 loop is CASSLNRENSPLHF. CDR3 sequence (DNA): TGTGCCAGCAGCCTTAACAGGGAGAATTCACCCCTCCACTTT.

The rearrangement joins TRBV28 to TRBJ1-1, with D perhaps matching TRBD1 (6 bases). The CDR3 sequence is 16 residues long. Trimming shortened V by 3 bases and J by 4 bases, and 18 bases separated the two germline ends. CDR1 MDHEN and CDR2 SYDVKM come from the germline V gene. The CDR3 DNA is TGTGCCAGCAGTTTCTCTCTCACAGGGAGGGGCACTGAAGCTTTCTTT. Its translation: CASSFSLTGRGTEAFF.

J is TRBJ2-3 and V is TRBV27; perhaps TRBD2 as D (5 bases). This CDR3 contains 13 residues. The germline V and J ends were trimmed by 3 bases and 6 bases, with 10 bases remaining between them. CDR1 MNHEY and CDR2 SMNVEV come from the germline V gene (reference sequence). CDR3 in amino acids: CASSFTRGDTQYF. DNA for the CDR3: TGTGCCAGCAGTTTTACTAGAGGCGATACGCAGTATTTT.

This clone was seen just once. The genes are TRBV9 and TRBJ2-3; 8 bases agree with TRBD2. The CDR3 is made up of 13 amino acids. CDR1 is SGDLS and CDR2 is YYNGEE in the germline V gene. With 4 bases clipped from V and 5 bases from J, the junction kept 3 bases outside the gene matches. The DNA for the CDR3 is TGTGCCAGCAGCTGGACTAGCCGAGATACGCAGTATTTT. It yields the protein CASSWTSRDTQYF. The entire variable domain, with the rest obtained from reference TRBV9 and TRBJ2-3, is as follows: DSGVTQTPKHLITATGQRVTLRCSPRSGDLSVYWYQQSLDQGLQFLIQYYNGEERAKGNILERFSAQQFPDLHSELNLSSLELGDSALYFCASSWTSRDTQYFGPGTRLTVL.

The rearrangement links TRBV3-1 (or the pseudogene TRBV3-2) to TRBJ2-6, with D uncertain. Germline V gene lookup returns CDR1 LGHDT and CDR2 YNNKEL (reference sequence). The CDR3 is 17 residues long. Trimming shortened V by 6 bases and J by 0 bases, and 15 bases separated the two germline ends. The CDR3 bases are TGTGCCAGCAGTGAGGTTTTTCAGAGCTCTGGGGCCAACGTCCTGACTTTC. It is translated as CASSEVFQSSGANVLTF.

The chain is built from TRBV9 and TRBJ1-1; no reliable D call. This CDR3 contains 13 residues. The germline CDR1 and CDR2 sequences are SGDLS and YYNGEE. Trimming removed 2 bases at V and 3 bases at J, with 8 bases between. The CDR3 sequence: CASSVVSYTEAFF. The CDR3 DNA sequence: TGTGCCAGCAGCGTCGTCAGTTACACTGAAGCTTTCTTT. Full variable domain (rest looked up from reference TRBV9 and TRBJ1-1): DSGVTQTPKHLITATGQRVTLRCSPRSGDLSVYWYQQSLDQGLQFLIQYYNGEERAKGNILERFSAQQFPDLHSELNLSSLELGDSALYFCASSVVSYTEAFFGQGTRLTVV.

This chain connects TRBV27 to TRBJ1-2; 11 positions agree with TRBD1. CDR1 is MNHEY, CDR2 SMNVEV, per germline (reference sequence). V shed 6 bases, J shed 4 bases, and the junction held 10 bases outside the gene matches. This CDR3 is built from 16 residues. The CDR3 here is CASSLTPGQGGYGYTF. The DNA for the CDR3 is TGTGCCAGCAGCCTGACCCCGGGACAGGGGGGCTATGGCTACACCTTC.

The genes are TRBV12-3 or TRBV12-4 and TRBJ2-4; the D is unclear. V lost 5 bases and J lost 6, with 11 bases in between. This CDR3 spans 13 amino acids. Here the CDR3 reads CASSPSGPNIQYF. CDR3 bases: TGTGCCAGCAGTCCTTCGGGTCCAAACATTCAGTACTTC.

This clone was counted between two and nine times. The chain joins TRBV15 to TRBJ1-6, with a possible D match to TRBD1 (6 bases). Trimming left V 8 bases short and J 7 bases short, with 18 bases between. Germline V gene sequence: CDR1 LNHNV, CDR2 YYDKDF (reference sequence). The CDR3 loop spans 15 amino acids. CDR3 sequence reads: CATALQGGLNSPLHF. CDR3 sequence (DNA): TGTGCCACCGCGTTACAGGGAGGGCTGAATTCACCCCTCCACTTT.

The chain uses TRBV6-4 and TRBJ1-2; TRBD1 matches 8 bases. The CDR3 consists of 12 residues. The ends lost 6 bases at V and 7 bases at J; junction bases unmatched: 4. The germline V gene has CDR1 MRHNA and CDR2 SNTAGT. CDR3 residues: CASRSGGGGYTF. The CDR3 bases are TGTGCCAGCAGATCAGGGGGCGGTGGCTACACCTTC.

The chain has TRBV5-4 and TRBJ1-1; 8 bases map to TRBD1. Germline assignment: CDR1 SGHNT and CDR2 YYREEE (reference sequence). This CDR3 spans 14 amino acids. V trimming: 1 base; J trimming: 7 bases; junction bases outside the gene matches: 6. This CDR3 is CASSLSGQANEAFF. The DNA for the CDR3 is TGTGCCAGCAGCTTGTCGGGACAGGCGAATGAAGCTTTCTTT.

There are a few counts of this clone. The chain links TRBV28 to TRBJ1-5; no firm D call. The CDR3 covers 15 residues. Between the trimmed V and J ends, which lost 1 base and 2 bases, there was a span of 9 bases. Germline V gene sequence: CDR1 MDHEN, CDR2 SYDVKM. CDR3 coding DNA: TGTGCCAGCAGTTTATCCCTCGCGGGCAATCAGCCCCAGCATTTT. This codes for CASSLSLAGNQPQHF.

This chain links TRBV19 with TRBJ1-3; D is ambiguous. Germline CDR1 is LNHDA and CDR2 is SQIVND (reference sequence). V was trimmed by 5 bases and J by 5 bases, leaving 10 bases between them. CDR3 length: 13 amino acids. The CDR3 bases are TGTGCCAGTAGTCAGTACGGGAGAAACACCATATATTTT. Amino acid sequence: CASSQYGRNTIYF.

The chain has TRBV11-2 and TRBJ2-2, with a possible D match to TRBD2 (6 bases). Germline V CDR1 and CDR2: SGHAT, FQNNGV. There are 19 residues in the CDR3. V lost 0 bases and J 3 bases, leaving 20 bases between the germline ends. The CDR3 coding sequence is TGTGCCAGCAGCTTAGACCCCGCGGGGCAGTGGGGGGACACCGGGGAGCTGTTTTTT. It is translated as CASSLDPAGQWGDTGELFF.

The chain employs TRBV19 and TRBJ2-5, with 10 bases identical to TRBD1. The trim removed 1 base at V and 5 bases at J, leaving 7 bases unmatched. The CDR3 spans 16 residues. Germline CDR1 and CDR2: LNHDA and SQIVND (reference sequence). This CDR3 reads CASSIVGTGVQETQYF. CDR3 coding DNA: TGTGCCAGTAGTATAGTGGGGACAGGGGTTCAGGAGACCCAGTACTTC. Drawing the rest from reference TRBV19 and TRBJ2-5, the complete variable domain is DGGITQSPKYLFRKEGQNVTLSCEQNLNHDAMYWYRQDPGQGLRLIYYSQIVNDFQKGDIAEGYSVSREKKESFPLTVTSAQKNPTAFYLCASSIVGTGVQETQYFGPGTRLLVL.

The V gene is TRBV19, the J gene TRBJ1-5, with a tentative D call TRBD1 (6 bases). In germline, CDR1 is LNHDA, CDR2 SQIVND (reference sequence). V was pared by 1 base and J by 5 bases, with 9 bases between. The CDR3 loop spans 14 amino acids. CDR3 region: CASSIVGAYQPQHF. CDR3 sequence (DNA): TGTGCCAGTAGTATAGTGGGGGCATATCAGCCCCAGCATTTT.